Included here is one T cell receptor beta chain sequence, with context. The target antigen is unknown. These data originate in a study of OX40 agonist ivuxolimab in advanced cancers. For the study at large: Three dose-escalation patients had partial responses: one with hepatocellular carcinoma and two with cutaneous melanoma.

Systemic immunosuppression or a history of autoimmune disease excluded patients. Method: immunoSEQ multiplex PCR; TCRdb's copy keeps in-frame clones and lacks some. The sample gives about 20,000 clones, roughly 80% of which show up once; 21% is in the top ten. Study outcomes and limitations: In general, CD8+ T cells held more expanded clones than CD4+ did, on average.

After removal of 1 base from V and 0 bases from J, the junction contained 7 bases not matched to a gene. The V gene's germline CDR1 is MNHNS and CDR2 SASEGT. This CDR3 contains 17 residues. Sample: CD4+ or CD8+ T cells sorted from blood, taken in a trial of the OX40 agonist ivuxolimab. The sequence was collected from an adult with an advanced solid tumor such as melanoma, head and neck, liver or kidney cancer. The chain combines TRBV6-1 with TRBJ2-7, with 9 bases aligning to TRBD1. The CDR3 region has the DNA TGTGCCAGCAGTGAAGGGACAGGGGTTTGGAGCTCCTACGAGCAGTACTTC. Protein: CASSEGTGVWSSYEQYF.